Listed here is a single T cell receptor (beta chain). These data originate in a study of blood T cell repertoires in COVID-19. V was pared by 4 bases and J by 7 bases, with 13 bases of the junction left unmatched. In germline, CDR1 is KGHSH, CDR2 LQKENI. CDR3 length: 17 amino acids. Methods used by the authors: Nucleated cell counts were estimated from reference gene primer amplification. Profiled with immunoSEQ multiplex PCR; TCRdb holds only in-frame clones, not every one. V and J calls and clone size are copied from that table; D and trimming were computed from the DNA. Among 120,000 or so clones listed, around four fifths were seen once.

The source of this sequence is a human donor in a cohort sampled during active COVID-19. Material for sequencing was peripheral blood. This chain uses TRBV18 with TRBJ2-1, with 10 bases aligning to TRBD2. This CDR3 reads CASSQWASGSGRNEQFF. The CDR3 nucleotides read TGTGCCAGCTCACAGTGGGCTAGCGGGAGCGGGAGGAATGAGCAGTTCTTC.